The rows below give T cell receptor beta chains drawn from one sample of a study of blood T cell repertoires in COVID-19. Produced via immunoSEQ multiplex PCR; TCRdb's table is partial and in-frame only. The data contain about 140,000 clones, around 83% of them singletons. Material for sequencing was peripheral blood. Receptors were obtained from a human donor in a cohort sampled during active COVID-19. Both conserved end residues are part of each CDR3. D genes are given only for firm matches.

D gene: TRBD2; V gene: TRBV7-2; J gene: TRBJ2-1; CDR3 DNA: TGTGCCAGCAGTCGACTAGCGGGAAGGGAGCAGTTCTTC; CDR3 protein: CASSRLAGREQFF
D gene: -; V gene: TRBV28; J gene: TRBJ2-7; CDR3 DNA: TGTGCCAGCCAGACAACCAACTCCTACGAGCAGTACTTC; CDR3 protein: CASQTTNSYEQYF
D gene: TRBD2; V gene: TRBV11-2; J gene: TRBJ2-3; CDR3 DNA: TGTGCCAGCAGTCAACTGGGTGGTAGCGGGCCGTACACAGATACGCAGTATTTT; CDR3 protein: CASSQLGGSGPYTDTQYF
D gene: -; V gene: TRBV9; J gene: TRBJ2-1; CDR3 DNA: TGTGCCAGCTCCCAACGGGAGAGCTACAATGAGCAGTTCTTC; CDR3 protein: CASSQRESYNEQFF
D gene: TRBD2; V gene: TRBV5-4; J gene: TRBJ2-5; CDR3 DNA: TGTGCCAGCAGTAGGCGGGAGGGCCAAGGGACCCAGTACTTC; CDR3 protein: CASSRREGQGTQYF
D gene: -; V gene: TRBV5-3; J gene: TRBJ1-2; CDR3 DNA: TGTGCCAGAAGCTTGGAAAATAAGGGGAACTATGGCTACACCTTC; CDR3 protein: CARSLENKGNYGYTF
D gene: -; V gene: TRBV7-3; J gene: TRBJ2-3; CDR3 DNA: TGTGCCAGCAGCTTAGGTGGGAGAACAGATACGCAGTATTTT; CDR3 protein: CASSLGGRTDTQYF
D gene: -; V gene: TRBV7-9; J gene: TRBJ1-3; CDR3 DNA: TGTGCCAGCAGCTACAGCAGAAACACCATATATTTT; CDR3 protein: CASSYSRNTIYF
D gene: TRBD1; V gene: TRBV30; J gene: TRBJ1-6; CDR3 DNA: TGTGCCTGGAGTCAGGGGGATAATTCACCCCTCCACTTT; CDR3 protein: CAWSQGDNSPLHF
D gene: TRBD1; V gene: TRBV9; J gene: TRBJ1-1; CDR3 DNA: TGTGCCAGCAGCGCGAACGACAGGGCGTCGGTTGCTTTCTTT; CDR3 protein: CASSANDRASVAFF
D gene: -; V gene: TRBV12-3/TRBV12-4; J gene: TRBJ1-2; CDR3 DNA: TGTGCCAGCAGTCCAGACAGGTCTTATGGCTACACCTTC; CDR3 protein: CASSPDRSYGYTF
D gene: -; V gene: TRBV6-5; J gene: TRBJ1-1; CDR3 DNA: TGTGCCAGCTTTCAGTTCGTCACAGCGAACACTGAAGCTTTCTTT; CDR3 protein: CASFQFVTANTEAFF
D gene: -; V gene: TRBV2; J gene: TRBJ1-2; CDR3 DNA: TGTGCCAGCAGTGAACTCCCGAGGTATGGCTACACCTTC; CDR3 protein: CASSELPRYGYTF
D gene: TRBD1; V gene: TRBV6-5; J gene: TRBJ2-3; CDR3 DNA: TGTGCCAGCAGTAGGGGACAGGGAGGTATAGATACGCAGTATTTT; CDR3 protein: CASSRGQGGIDTQYF